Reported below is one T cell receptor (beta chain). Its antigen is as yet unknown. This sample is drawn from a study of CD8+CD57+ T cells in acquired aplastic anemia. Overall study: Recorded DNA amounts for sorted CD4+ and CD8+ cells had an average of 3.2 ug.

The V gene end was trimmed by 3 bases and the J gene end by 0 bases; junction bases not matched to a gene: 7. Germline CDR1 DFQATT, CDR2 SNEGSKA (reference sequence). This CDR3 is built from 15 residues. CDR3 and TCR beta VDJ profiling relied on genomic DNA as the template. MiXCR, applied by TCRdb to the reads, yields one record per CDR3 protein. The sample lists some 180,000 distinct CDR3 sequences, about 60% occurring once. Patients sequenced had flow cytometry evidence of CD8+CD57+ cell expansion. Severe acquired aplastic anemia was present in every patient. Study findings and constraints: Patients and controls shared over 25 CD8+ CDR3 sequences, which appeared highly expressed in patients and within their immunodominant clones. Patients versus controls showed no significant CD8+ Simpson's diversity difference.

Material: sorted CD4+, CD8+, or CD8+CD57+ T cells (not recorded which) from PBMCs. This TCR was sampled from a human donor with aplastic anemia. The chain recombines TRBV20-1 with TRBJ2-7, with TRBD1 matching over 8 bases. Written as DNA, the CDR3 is TGCAGTGCTAGGACCAGAGGGACAGGCTCCTACGAGCAGTACTTC. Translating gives CSARTRGTGSYEQYF.